The next 4 T cell receptor beta chains were all read from a single sample in a study of shared clonotypes between healthy human individuals. This table comes from immunoSEQ multiplex PCR, and its TCRdb copy is limited to in-frame clones, with some not included. The data contain about 2 million clones, roughly 96% of them singletons. Sequencing input: naive CD4+ T cells sorted from blood. Subset here: CD45RA+ positively selected. The receptors shown here come from a man aged 18 to 29 in good health.

The genes are TRBV5-1 and TRBJ1-6, with 9 positions matching TRBD1. The CDR3 totals 15 residues. The germline V gene encodes CDR1 SGHRS and CDR2 YFSETQ. The V and J ends lost 1 base and 9 bases, in that order; junction bases with no gene match: 5. The CDR3 loop is CASSLTGQGTSPLHF. In DNA, the CDR3 is TGCGCCAGCAGCTTGACCGGACAGGGGACTTCACCCCTCCACTTT.

CDR3 residues: CASSFPAGAIYEQYF. The CDR3 nucleotides are TGTGCCAGCAGCTTTCCGGCAGGGGCTATCTACGAGCAGTACTTC. The rearrangement uses TRBV5-6 and TRBJ2-7; a weak D match, TRBD1 (6 bases). CDR3 length: 15 residues. V shed 2 bases and J shed 3 bases, with 15 bases lying between them. Germline V gene lookup returns CDR1 SGHDT and CDR2 YYEEEE.

This chain links TRBV29-1 with TRBJ2-1; D is possibly TRBD2 (5 bases). V was pared by 3 bases and J by 7 bases, with 10 bases between. Germline V gene lookup returns CDR1 SQVTM and CDR2 ANQGSEA. This CDR3 has 12 amino acids. The CDR3 is CSVDTGSNEQFF. The CDR3 nucleotides read TGCAGCGTTGATACGGGATCAAATGAGCAGTTCTTC.

The chain recombines TRBV6-5 with TRBJ1-4; no clear D. Germline CDR1 and CDR2: MNHEY and SVGAGI. The CDR3 has 14 amino acids. The V end was cut by 5 bases, the J end by 0 bases, with 7 bases between. CDR3 nucleotide sequence: TGTGCCAGCAGTGCTGGATCAACTAATGAAAAACTGTTTTTT. Its translation is CASSAGSTNEKLFF.